The text below deals with one T cell receptor beta chain. TCRdb keeps only in-frame clones here, not all; method: immunoSEQ multiplex PCR. The table includes more than 80,000 clones, over 90% detected once. This sample is drawn from a study of T cell changes during pregnancy in multiple sclerosis. Germline CDR1 MNHEY, CDR2 SMNVEV (reference sequence). The CDR3 has 17 amino acids. V lost 5 bases and J 0 bases, leaving 20 bases between the germline ends. The sequence was collected from a female donor with multiple sclerosis, enrolled in a pregnancy study. The starting material was peripheral blood, obtained in the second trimester of pregnancy. The chain combines TRBV27 with TRBJ2-7, with D possibly being TRBD2 (6 bases). The CDR3 region is CASSPPDGTPSSYEQYF. In DNA form, the CDR3 reads TGTGCCAGCAGTCCGCCTGACGGGACTCCGAGCTCCTACGAGCAGTACTTC.